The source of this TCR beta chain is a study of blood T cell repertoires in COVID-19. Study-wide background: Collection of acute and convalescent COVID-19 samples took place in the United States, Italy and Spain.

Germline V gives CDR1 MNHEY, CDR2 SMNVEV (reference sequence). V was clipped by 2 bases and J by 4 bases, with 12 bases between them. The CDR3 is 14 residues long. Original processing methods: Estimated nucleated cell counts came from reference gene primer amplification. Measured with immunoSEQ multiplex PCR; TCRdb has only the in-frame clones, and not every one. V, J and clone size are those of that table, while D and trimming were read from the DNA. The sample includes 70,000 to 95,000 clones, around 81% seen only once; the top ten take 10% to 15%. This clonotype originated in a woman in her 70s with active or convalescent COVID-19. The genes are TRBV27 and TRBJ2-7; D may be TRBD2 (7 bases). Input material: peripheral blood. This chain's CDR3 is CASSLRGDTYEQYF. The CDR3 coding sequence is TGTGCCAGCAGTTTACGGGGGGACACTTACGAGCAGTACTTC.